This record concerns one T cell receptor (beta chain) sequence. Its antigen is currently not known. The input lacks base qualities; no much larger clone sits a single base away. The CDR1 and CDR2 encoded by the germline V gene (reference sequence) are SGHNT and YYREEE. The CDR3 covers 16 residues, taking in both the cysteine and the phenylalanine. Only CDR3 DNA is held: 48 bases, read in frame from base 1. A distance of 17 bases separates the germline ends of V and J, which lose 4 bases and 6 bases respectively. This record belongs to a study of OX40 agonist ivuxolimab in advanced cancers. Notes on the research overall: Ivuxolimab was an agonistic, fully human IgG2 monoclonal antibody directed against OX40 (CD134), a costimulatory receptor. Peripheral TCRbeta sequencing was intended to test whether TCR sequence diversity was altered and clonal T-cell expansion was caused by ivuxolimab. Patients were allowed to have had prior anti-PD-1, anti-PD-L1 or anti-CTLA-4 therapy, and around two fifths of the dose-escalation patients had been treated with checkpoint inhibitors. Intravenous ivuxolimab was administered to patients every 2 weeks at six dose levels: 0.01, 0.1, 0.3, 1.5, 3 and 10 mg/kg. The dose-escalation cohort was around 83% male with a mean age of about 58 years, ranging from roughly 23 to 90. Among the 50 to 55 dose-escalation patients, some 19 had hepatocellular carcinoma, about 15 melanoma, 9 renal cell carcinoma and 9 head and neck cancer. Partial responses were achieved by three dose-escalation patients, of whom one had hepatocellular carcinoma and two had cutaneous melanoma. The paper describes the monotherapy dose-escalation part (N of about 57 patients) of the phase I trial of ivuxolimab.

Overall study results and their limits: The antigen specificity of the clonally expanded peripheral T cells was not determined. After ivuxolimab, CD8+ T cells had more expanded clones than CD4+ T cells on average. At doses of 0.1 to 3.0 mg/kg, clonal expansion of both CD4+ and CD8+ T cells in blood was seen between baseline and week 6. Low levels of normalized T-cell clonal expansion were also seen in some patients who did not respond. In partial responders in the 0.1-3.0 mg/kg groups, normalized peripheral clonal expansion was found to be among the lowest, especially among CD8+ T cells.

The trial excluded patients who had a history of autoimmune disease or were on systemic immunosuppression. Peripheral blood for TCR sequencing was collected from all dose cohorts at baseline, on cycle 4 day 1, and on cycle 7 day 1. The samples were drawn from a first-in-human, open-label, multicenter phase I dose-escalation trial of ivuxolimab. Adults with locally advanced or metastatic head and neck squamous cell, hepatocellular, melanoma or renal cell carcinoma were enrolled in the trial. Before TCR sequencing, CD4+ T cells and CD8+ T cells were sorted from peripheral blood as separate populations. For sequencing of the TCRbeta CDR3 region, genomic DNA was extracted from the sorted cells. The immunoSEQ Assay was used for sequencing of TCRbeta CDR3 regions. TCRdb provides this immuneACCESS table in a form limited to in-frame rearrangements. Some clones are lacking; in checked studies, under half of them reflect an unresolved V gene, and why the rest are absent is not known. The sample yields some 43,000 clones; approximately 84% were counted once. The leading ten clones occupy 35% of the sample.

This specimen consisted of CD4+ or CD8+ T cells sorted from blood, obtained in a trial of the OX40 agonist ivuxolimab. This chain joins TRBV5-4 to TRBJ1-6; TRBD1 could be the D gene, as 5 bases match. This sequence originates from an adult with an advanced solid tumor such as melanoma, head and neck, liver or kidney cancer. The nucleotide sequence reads TGTGCCAGCAGCCAAGAACCGGGACGGATTAATTCACCCCTCCACTTT. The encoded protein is CASSQEPGRINSPLHF.